The present TCR beta chain was sequenced within a study of blood T cell repertoires in COVID-19. Overall study context: The origin of the acute and convalescent COVID-19 samples was the United States, Italy and Spain. T cells, B-cell-depleted T cells, or PBMCs provided the cDNA or gDNA that served as material.

The method was immunoSEQ multiplex PCR; TCRdb's version includes in-frame clones alone and lacks a portion of them. The repertoire holds approximately 67,000 clones, with 80% to 90% as singletons. V dropped 2 bases and J dropped 2 bases, with 21 bases sitting between them. Germline lookup yields CDR1 MDHEN and CDR2 SYDVKM. This CDR3 is built from 18 residues. The chain employs TRBV28 and TRBJ1-1; TRBD1 is a possible D gene (5 bases). Sequencing was done on a sample of peripheral blood. The receptor's source is a man aged 45 to 65 with active COVID-19. In DNA, the CDR3 is TGTGCCAGCAGTTTAACTGCCAGGGATCAGGGACTCAACACTGAAGCTTTCTTT. As protein: CASSLTARDQGLNTEAFF.